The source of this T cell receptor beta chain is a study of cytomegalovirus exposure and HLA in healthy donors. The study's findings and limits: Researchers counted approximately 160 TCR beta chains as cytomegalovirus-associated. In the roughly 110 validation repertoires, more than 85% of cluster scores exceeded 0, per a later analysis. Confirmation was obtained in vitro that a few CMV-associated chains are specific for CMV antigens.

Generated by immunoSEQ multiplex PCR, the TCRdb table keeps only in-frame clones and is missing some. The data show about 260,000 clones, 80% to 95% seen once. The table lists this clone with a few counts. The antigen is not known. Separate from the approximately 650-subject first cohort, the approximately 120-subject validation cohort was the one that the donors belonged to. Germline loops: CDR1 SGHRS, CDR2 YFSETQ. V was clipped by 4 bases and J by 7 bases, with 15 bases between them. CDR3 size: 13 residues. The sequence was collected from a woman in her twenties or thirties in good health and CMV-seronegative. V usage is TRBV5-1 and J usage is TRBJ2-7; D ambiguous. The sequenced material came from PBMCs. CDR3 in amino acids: CASSPGGRAEQYF. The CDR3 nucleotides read TGCGCCAGCAGCCCTGGCGGCCGCGCTGAGCAGTACTTC.